The clone carrying this T cell receptor (beta chain) was found once. Its specificity is unknown. The sample comes from a study of cytomegalovirus exposure and HLA in healthy donors. Study-wide points: Some TCR beta chains (164 of them) were listed as cytomegalovirus-associated. Published work reported that the classifier diagnosed cytomegalovirus status with high specificity and sensitivity. Most observed TCR sequences were rare, whereas some public TCRs were detected in many donors. First-cohort TCR clusters were later found to tend to co-occur in the 120 or so validation repertoires.

V lost 2 bases, J lost 2 bases, and 7 bases lay in between. Germline lookup yields CDR1 MNHNY and CDR2 SVGAGI (reference sequence). The CDR3 is 13 amino acids. Assay used: immunoSEQ multiplex PCR; TCRdb lists only in-frame clones, some missing. This table holds more than 300,000 clones, just over 85% found once. This chain joins TRBV6-6 and TRBJ2-7, with D unclear. This receptor was taken from a woman aged 18 to 35 in good health and CMV-seronegative. The sequenced sample was PBMCs. The CDR3 nucleotides are TGTGCCAGCAGTTACAACTTACCCTACGAGCAGTACTTC. It is translated as CASSYNLPYEQYF.